The rows below give T cell receptor beta chains drawn from one sample of a study of blood T cell repertoires in COVID-19. Libraries were prepared by immunoSEQ multiplex PCR; TCRdb keeps only in-frame clonotypes and omits some of them. This sample carries 150,000 to 200,000 clones, around 82% of them seen once, and the ten largest clones take 7.5% to 10%. The sequenced sample was peripheral blood. Every receptor here comes from a woman of 80 years or more with acute or convalescent COVID-19. CDR3s include the opening cysteine and the closing phenylalanine or tryptophan. The D gene is left open where the match is weak. A row's size may be missing; if present it is once, few, many or a size class.

D gene	V gene	J gene	clone size	CDR3 protein	CDR3 DNA
NA	TRBV21-1	TRBJ1-2	NA	CASSKKGRTGNGYTF	TGTGCCAGCAGCAAGAAGGGCAGGACCGGGAATGGCTACACCTTC
NA	TRBV30	TRBJ1-5	NA	CAWSVPGSGVGNQPQHF	TGTGCCTGGAGTGTACCAGGTTCCGGGGTAGGGAATCAGCCCCAGCATTTT
NA	TRBV7-9	TRBJ1-4	NA	CASSLAGAALTNEKLFF	TGTGCCAGCAGCTTAGCTGGGGCAGCCCTAACTAATGAAAAACTGTTTTTT
NA	TRBV3-1/TRBV3-2	TRBJ1-2	NA	CASSQDGGGSGGYTF	TGTGCCAGCAGCCAAGATGGGGGGGGAAGCGGCGGCTACACCTTC
NA	TRBV12-2	TRBJ1-6	NA	CASRRYWTGWGSPLHF	TGTGCAAGTCGCCGTTATTGGACAGGGTGGGGATCACCCCTCCACTTT
TRBD1	TRBV10-3	TRBJ1-1	NA	CAISGYRGERTEAFF	TGTGCCATCAGTGGATACAGGGGGGAGAGAACTGAAGCTTTCTTT
TRBD1	TRBV6-6	TRBJ1-1	NA	CASSYSGQGMGTEAFF	TGTGCCAGCAGTTACTCCGGACAGGGAATGGGGACTGAAGCTTTCTTT
NA	TRBV5-4	TRBJ1-2	NA	CASSLEALDYGYTF	TGTGCCAGCAGCTTAGAGGCCCTAGATTATGGCTACACCTTC
NA	TRBV9	TRBJ1-5	NA	CASSVAAGGDQPQHF	TGTGCCAGCAGCGTGGCGGCGGGGGGGGATCAGCCCCAGCATTTT
TRBD1	TRBV7-2	TRBJ2-7	few	CASSLRTGGSYEQYF	TGTGCCAGCAGCTTGCGGACAGGGGGTTCCTACGAGCAGTACTTC
NA	TRBV12-3/TRBV12-4	TRBJ2-5	NA	CASSLASTKTQYF	TGTGCCAGCAGTTTAGCCAGTACCAAGACCCAGTACTTC
NA	TRBV3-1/TRBV3-2	TRBJ1-1	NA	CASSQSSRGEAFF	TGTGCCAGCAGCCAATCCAGCAGGGGAGAAGCTTTCTTT
NA	TRBV20-1	TRBJ2-3	NA	CSASWDRAPRAGVSQYF	TGCAGTGCTAGTTGGGACAGAGCCCCCCGAGCGGGAGTTAGTCAGTATTTT
TRBD2	TRBV27	TRBJ2-5	few	CASSLEAGGTETQYF	TGTGCCAGCAGTTTAGAGGCGGGGGGGACGGAGACCCAGTACTTC
TRBD1	TRBV19	TRBJ1-1	NA	CASSILSRGQGARAEAFF	TGTGCCAGTAGTATTCTCTCTAGGGGACAGGGCGCCAGGGCTGAAGCTTTCTTT
NA	TRBV7-9	TRBJ1-3	few	CASSLDTSGNTIYF	TGTGCCAGCAGCTTGGACACTTCTGGAAACACCATATATTTT
NA	TRBV6-2/TRBV6-3	TRBJ1-4	once	CASSDGQSANEKLFF	TGTGCCAGCAGTGACGGACAGTCGGCTAATGAAAAACTGTTTTTT
NA	TRBV9	TRBJ2-1	NA	CASSVGGRKEQFF	TGTGCCAGCAGCGTGGGGGGGCGCAAAGAGCAGTTCTTC
TRBD2	TRBV5-1	TRBJ2-7	NA	CASSFTSGSYEQYF	TGCGCCAGCAGCTTTACTAGCGGCTCCTACGAGCAGTACTTC
TRBD1	TRBV10-3	TRBJ2-7	NA	CAISEGLGQGRGEQYF	TGTGCCATCAGTGAAGGTTTGGGACAGGGAAGGGGCGAGCAGTACTTC
TRBD1	TRBV10-3	TRBJ2-2	once	CAISDSGQGETGELFF	TGTGCCATCAGTGACTCTGGACAGGGTGAAACCGGGGAGCTGTTTTTT
NA	TRBV5-1	TRBJ2-7	NA	CASSLARQGGDEQYF	TGCGCCAGCAGCTTGGCCCGGCAGGGAGGCGACGAGCAGTACTTC
TRBD1	TRBV4-1	TRBJ1-2	many	CASSRTTGEQANYGYTF	TGCGCCAGCAGCCGTACTACAGGGGAGCAAGCTAACTATGGCTACACCTTC
TRBD2	TRBV13	TRBJ2-3	NA	CASSFRLAGETDTQYF	TGTGCCAGCAGCTTCCGTCTAGCGGGAGAGACAGATACGCAGTATTTT
NA	TRBV4-1	TRBJ1-1	NA	CASEDQGQIEAFF	TGCGCCAGTGAGGATCAAGGACAGATTGAAGCTTTCTTT
TRBD2	TRBV5-1	TRBJ2-1	NA	CASWGGSSYNEQFF	TGCGCCAGCTGGGGGGGGTCCTCCTACAATGAGCAGTTCTTC
NA	TRBV18	TRBJ1-5	NA	CASSYDRPNQPQHF	TGTGCCAGCTCTTACGACAGGCCAAATCAGCCCCAGCATTTT
NA	TRBV28	TRBJ1-1	NA	CASSLASRGNTEAFF	TGTGCCAGCAGTTTAGCCAGCAGGGGGAACACTGAAGCTTTCTTT
TRBD1	TRBV6-6	TRBJ2-2	NA	CATRTGPTGELFF	TGTGCCACCCGGACAGGTCCCACCGGGGAGCTGTTTTTT
NA	TRBV7-2	TRBJ1-5	NA	CASSLGQNQPQHF	TGTGCCAGCAGCTTAGGGCAGAATCAGCCCCAGCATTTT
TRBD1	TRBV5-5	TRBJ1-4	once	CASSLEGTGLEKLFF	TGTGCCAGCAGCTTGGAAGGGACAGGGCTTGAAAAACTGTTTTTT
TRBD2	TRBV5-4	TRBJ2-2	NA	CASIGEGNTGELFF	TGTGCCAGCATAGGGGAGGGGAACACCGGGGAGCTGTTTTTT
TRBD2	TRBV19	TRBJ2-1	NA	CASSIATSGGNEQFF	TGTGCCAGTAGTATAGCTACTAGCGGGGGTAATGAGCAGTTCTTC
NA	TRBV4-1	TRBJ1-3	NA	CASSQIGNTIYF	TGCGCCAGCAGCCAAATAGGAAACACCATATATTTT
TRBD1	TRBV6-2/TRBV6-3	TRBJ1-3	once	CASSRAGTAGNTIYF	TGTGCCAGCAGCCGCGCGGGGACAGCTGGAAACACCATATATTTT
NA	TRBV7-2	TRBJ1-2	NA	CASSLPGPLNYGYTF	TGTGCCAGCAGCTTACCCGGTCCCCTCAACTATGGCTACACCTTC
NA	TRBV24-1	TRBJ1-1	NA	CATSDYRGTGRNTEAFF	TGTGCCACCAGTGATTACCGAGGTACAGGGCGGAACACTGAAGCTTTCTTT
TRBD2	TRBV10-3	TRBJ2-1	NA	CAISVTGLAGGLNEQFF	TGTGCCATCAGTGTCACGGGACTAGCGGGAGGTCTCAATGAGCAGTTCTTC
NA	TRBV18	TRBJ1-6	once	CASSPQGTGLANSPLHF	TGTGCCAGCTCACCACAGGGAACAGGCCTGGCTAATTCACCCCTCCACTTT
NA	TRBV7-2	TRBJ1-1	NA	CASSALGRNTEAFF	TGTGCCAGCAGCGCCCTGGGGAGAAACACTGAAGCTTTCTTT
NA	TRBV19	TRBJ2-5	NA	CATTLRETQYF	TGTGCCACTACTTTGCGAGAGACCCAGTACTTC
NA	TRBV9	TRBJ1-6	NA	CASSLDPQGGSPLHF	TGTGCCAGCAGCCTTGACCCCCAGGGTGGTTCACCCCTCCACTTT
TRBD1	TRBV25-1	TRBJ2-1	NA	CASSSIQDRGNEQFF	TGTGCCAGCAGCAGCATACAGGACAGGGGCAATGAGCAGTTCTTC
NA	TRBV7-9	TRBJ2-2	NA	CASTVTGNTGELFF	TGTGCCAGCACCGTTACAGGAAACACCGGGGAGCTGTTTTTT
NA	TRBV6-5	TRBJ1-4	NA	CASTPRSRREKLFF	TGTGCCAGCACCCCCAGGAGCAGGAGGGAAAAACTGTTTTTT
TRBD2	TRBV19	TRBJ2-7	NA	CASSEGTTPGEQYF	TGTGCCAGTAGCGAAGGGACTACCCCAGGAGAGCAGTACTTC
TRBD1	TRBV10-3	TRBJ1-2	NA	CAISEWTGGSANYGYTF	TGTGCCATCAGTGAATGGACAGGGGGATCAGCTAACTATGGCTACACCTTC
NA	TRBV7-9	TRBJ2-5	once	CASSLSSLVAETQYF	TGTGCCAGCAGCTTGAGTTCGCTAGTCGCAGAGACCCAGTACTTC
TRBD1	TRBV5-1	TRBJ2-5	NA	CASSPGTVQETQYF	TGCGCCAGCAGCCCGGGGACAGTCCAAGAGACCCAGTACTTC
NA	TRBV19	TRBJ2-1	NA	CASSILGAGAKYNEQFF	TGTGCCAGTAGTATACTGGGGGCGGGGGCGAAATACAATGAGCAGTTCTTC
TRBD1	TRBV7-9	TRBJ1-2	NA	CASSSTPGQGYGYTF	TGTGCCAGCAGCTCAACGCCGGGACAGGGTTATGGCTACACCTTC
NA	TRBV11-2	TRBJ1-3	NA	CASSFGDSGNTIYF	TGTGCCAGCAGCTTCGGGGATTCTGGAAACACCATATATTTT
NA	TRBV12-3/TRBV12-4	TRBJ1-5	NA	CASTFFRGQPQHF	TGTGCCAGCACCTTTTTCAGGGGTCAGCCCCAGCATTTT
NA	TRBV7-2	TRBJ1-1	NA	CASAGGANTEAFF	TGTGCCAGCGCAGGAGGGGCGAACACTGAAGCTTTCTTT
TRBD1	TRBV5-1	TRBJ2-2	NA	CASSPLGQGDSGELFF	TGCGCCAGCAGCCCCCTAGGACAGGGTGATTCCGGGGAGCTGTTTTTT
TRBD1	TRBV12-3/TRBV12-4	TRBJ2-1	NA	CASRRTGANEQFF	TGTGCCAGCAGGAGGACAGGGGCGAATGAGCAGTTCTTC
NA	TRBV25-1	TRBJ2-7	NA	CASSEGGEQYF	TGTGCCAGCAGTGAGGGGGGCGAGCAGTACTTC